This record concerns one TCR beta chain sequence. The antigen remains undetermined. This entry is derived from a study of cytomegalovirus exposure and HLA in healthy donors. Study as a whole: Caucasian-associated ancestry cluster membership applied to about four fifths of over 350 genotyped donors. General study findings and limits: Most observed TCR sequences were rare, whereas some public TCRs were detected in many donors. Most subjects' HLA-A and HLA-B alleles were reportedly predicted from TCR beta sequences. Among the CMV-associated chains, a few were confirmed in vitro as specific for CMV antigens.

PCR was performed using 60 Vbeta and 13 Jbeta primers. The data were produced by immunoSEQ multiplex PCR, yet TCRdb's version contains in-frame clones alone and is incomplete. The top ten clones hold around 1.6% of a sample with around 150,000 clones, approximately 70% of them seen once. Trimming removed 7 bases at V and 0 bases at J, with 5 bases between. This CDR3 has 12 amino acids. The germline gives CDR1 SGHTA, CDR2 FQGNSA. The rearrangement joins TRBV7-2 to TRBJ2-3, with D unclear. The source is a human donor in good health. The specimen sequenced was PBMCs. As DNA, the CDR3 is TGTGCCAGCACCCCTAGCACAGATACGCAGTATTTT. Translation gives CASTPSTDTQYF.